These 29 T cell receptor beta chains share one sample of origin, sequenced in a study of T-cell reconstitution after alpha-beta-depleted transplantation in children. Preparing the TCRbeta library involved the use of unique molecular identifiers. Each CDR3 protein is one row after TCRdb ran MiXCR on the PCR reads. This table has around 450,000 distinct CDR3 sequences, roughly a tenth appearing once. The sample was PBMCs, taken before TCRalphabeta/CD19-depleted stem cell transplant. The receptors stem from a child under 10 years old with inherited bone marrow failure, due to receive a stem cell transplant.

This clonotype was seen more than once but under ten times. The chain is built from TRBV20-1 and TRBJ2-7; tentatively, D is TRBD1 (6 bases). Trimming removed 6 bases at V and 0 bases at J, with 15 bases between. This CDR3 region has 14 residues. Germline V CDR1 and CDR2: DFQATT, SNEGSKA (reference sequence). The CDR3 nucleotides read TGCAGTGCGATGGGCAGGGGCGACTCCTACGAGCAGTACTTC. Its translation is CSAMGRGDSYEQYF.

This clonotype was picked up many times. The V and J genes are TRBV7-2 and TRBJ2-2, with TRBD2 identical over 10 bases. Looked up from germline, CDR1 is SGHTA and CDR2 is FQGNSA. V dropped 5 bases and J dropped 6; count of bases not matched to a gene: 6. This CDR3 contains 15 residues. CDR3 protein: CASSPGLAMPGELFF. For the CDR3, the DNA is TGTGCCAGCAGCCCGGGACTAGCGATGCCCGGGGAGCTGTTTTTT.

This clonotype was counted ten times or more. J is TRBJ2-5 and V is TRBV7-9; D remains unclear. This CDR3 contains 15 residues. Germline-derived CDR1 and CDR2 are SEHNR and FQNEAQ (reference sequence). Trimming shortened V by 1 base and J by 4 bases, and 13 bases separated the two germline ends. The DNA of the CDR3 is TGTGCCAGCAGCTTAGGGGCGAGACAAAGAGAGACCCAGTACTTC. The encoded protein is CASSLGARQRETQYF.

Comment on this clonotype: This clone may be a read error of a much larger clone one base away. The rearrangement uses TRBV12-3 or TRBV12-4 and TRBJ2-1; D gene ambiguous. The CDR3 spans 13 residues. CDR3 nucleotides: TGTGCCAGCAGCCGGATCCAGAGGAATGAGCTGTTCTTC. This translates into CASSRIQRNELFF.

This clonotype was counted at least ten times. The chain employs TRBV20-1 and TRBJ2-3; the match to TRBD2 covers 11 bases. CDR3 length equals 14 residues. Trimming removed 5 bases from V and 5 bases from J; junction bases left unmatched: 6. Germline loops: CDR1 DFQATT, CDR2 SNEGSKA (reference sequence). The CDR3 coding sequence is TGCAGTGCTGGGCTAGCGGGGGGTAAAGATACGCAGTATTTT. Protein: CSAGLAGGKDTQYF.

This clonotype has a handful of counts. The V and J genes are TRBV18 and TRBJ2-4; D is possibly TRBD1 or TRBD2 (5 bases each). In germline, CDR1 is KGHSH, CDR2 LQKENI. The CDR3 sequence is 15 residues long. The ends were cut back, 6 bases at V and 12 bases at J, with 24 bases in the middle. This CDR3 is CASSGPATSPRGQYF. The CDR3 DNA reads as TGTGCCAGCTCGGGACCGGCCACTTCTCCTCGGGGTCAGTACTTC. Using reference TRBV18 and TRBJ2-4 for the parts outside the CDR3, the full variable domain is NAGVMQNPRHLVRRRGQEARLRCSPMKGHSHVYWYRQLPEEGLKFMVYLQKENIIDESGMPKERFSAEFPKEGPSILRIQQVVRGDSAAYFCASSGPATSPRGQYFGAGTRLSVL.

A few counts support this clonotype. The J gene is TRBJ2-3, the V gene TRBV12-3 or TRBV12-4; the D gene is possibly TRBD2 (6 bases). The CDR3 sequence is 14 residues long. Trimming pared 3 bases from V and 4 bases from J, leaving 11 bases between. Here the CDR3 DNA reads TGTGCCAGCAGTTTTTATACGGGAGCAGATACGCAGTATTTT. It specifies CASSFYTGADTQYF.

The chain combines TRBV7-3 with TRBJ2-7, with 13 positions matching TRBD2. This CDR3 comprises 23 residues. CDR1 is SGHTA, CDR2 FQGTGA, per germline. Unmatched junction bases numbered 24, after V lost 1 base and J lost 3 bases. CDR3 sequence: CASSLNPPIKDTLLAGGSYEQYF. CDR3 nucleotides: TGTGCCAGCAGCTTAAACCCCCCCATAAAGGACACCCTACTAGCGGGAGGGAGCTACGAGCAGTACTTC.

This clonotype was counted many times. The chain carries TRBV20-1 and TRBJ1-5, with D maybe TRBD1 (5 bases). This CDR3 region has 17 residues. CDR1 DFQATT and CDR2 SNEGSKA come from the germline V gene (reference sequence). Trimming removed 6 bases at V and 0 bases at J, with 21 bases between. Here the CDR3 DNA reads TGCAGTGCAACCCCTTGGGGCCCGAGGTTTAGCAATCAGCCCCAGCATTTT. The encoded protein is CSATPWGPRFSNQPQHF.

This clonotype was seen more than once but under ten times. The V gene is TRBV5-1, the J gene TRBJ2-3, with 9 positions matching TRBD2. The CDR3 covers 16 residues. V lost 6 bases, J lost 1 base, and 9 bases stayed unmatched. CDR1 is SGHRS, CDR2 YFSETQ, per germline. The CDR3 is CASTWAAGGRTDTQYF. CDR3 sequence (DNA): TGCGCCAGCACCTGGGCAGCGGGAGGTCGCACAGATACGCAGTATTTT.

The genes are TRBV6-1 and TRBJ2-3, with 9 positions matching TRBD2. The V gene's germline CDR1 is MNHNS and CDR2 SASEGT. This CDR3 contains 15 residues. Trimming removed 3 bases from V and 2 bases from J; junction bases left unmatched: 3. CDR3 in DNA: TGTGCCAGCAGTGATGGACTAGCGCTCACAGATACGCAGTATTTT. It is translated as CASSDGLALTDTQYF.

This sequence joins TRBV18 and TRBJ2-3; 7 bases agree with TRBD2. J lost 2 bases, V lost 3 bases, and 11 bases had no gene match. This CDR3 contains 17 residues. Per the germline V gene, CDR1 is KGHSH and CDR2 is LQKENI. The CDR3 protein is CASSPPGTGGSTDTQYF. Written as DNA, the CDR3 is TGTGCCAGCTCACCGCCCGGGACGGGAGGTTCCACAGATACGCAGTATTTT.

This clonotype has at least ten counts. This rearrangement joins TRBV10-3 to TRBJ2-2; 7 bases map to TRBD1. From germline, CDR1 is ENHRY and CDR2 SYGVKD. This CDR3 contains 16 residues. The trim removed 5 bases at V and 4 bases at J, leaving 10 bases unmatched. The CDR3 sequence: CAISTYDRVGTGELFF. The CDR3 coding sequence is TGTGCCATCAGTACTTACGACAGGGTTGGCACCGGGGAGCTGTTTTTT.

This clonotype occurred many times. The V call is TRBV6-2 or TRBV6-3, the J call TRBJ2-1; 11 bases map to TRBD2. After removal of 5 bases from V and 0 bases from J, the junction contained 9 bases not matched to a gene. This CDR3 has 18 amino acids. CDR1 and CDR2 from the germline V gene are MNHEY and SVGEGT. The CDR3 loop is CASSQGLAAFSSYNEQFF. As DNA, the CDR3 is TGTGCCAGCAGTCAGGGACTAGCGGCTTTTAGCTCCTACAATGAGCAGTTCTTC.

This clonotype was recorded a few times. The V call is TRBV19, the J call TRBJ2-7; possibly TRBD2 for D (6 bases). The CDR3 runs 13 residues. Germline CDR1 LNHDA, CDR2 SQIVND (reference sequence). V was pared by 3 bases and J by 2 bases, with 8 bases between. The CDR3 sequence: CASSIGSPYEQYF. The CDR3 DNA sequence: TGTGCCAGTAGTATCGGGAGTCCCTACGAGCAGTACTTC. Together with reference TRBV19 and TRBJ2-7, the CDR3 gives the full variable domain: DGGITQSPKYLFRKEGQNVTLSCEQNLNHDAMYWYRQDPGQGLRLIYYSQIVNDFQKGDIAEGYSVSREKKESFPLTVTSAQKNPTAFYLCASSIGSPYEQYFGPGTRLTVT.

Ten or more counts support this clonotype. A read error may produce the germline difference seen at one junction end. The CDR3 protein is CASSPLTGAPNTEAFF. CDR3 DNA sequence: TGTGCTAGCAGCCCACTCACCGGGGCTCCTAACACTGAAGCTTTCTTT. This chain connects TRBV7-7 to TRBJ1-1; TRBD1 is a possible D gene (5 bases). Germline values: CDR1 SSHAT, CDR2 FNYEAQ (reference sequence). CDR3 length: 16 residues.

This clonotype has ten or more counts. The V gene is TRBV12-3 or TRBV12-4, the J gene TRBJ2-5; the D gene is possibly TRBD2 (6 bases). V was trimmed by 6 bases and J by 4 bases, leaving 12 bases between them. The CDR3 totals 13 residues. The CDR3 reads CASSGEVPETQYF. For the CDR3, the DNA is TGTGCCAGCAGCGGGGAGGTACCAGAGACCCAGTACTTC.

The table lists this clonotype with many counts. This rearrangement joins TRBV7-2 to TRBJ2-2; no clear D gene. Germline CDR1 reads SGHTA; CDR2 reads FQGNSA. V was clipped by 0 bases and J by 0 bases, with 8 bases between them. This CDR3 has 16 amino acids. The chain's CDR3 is CASSLAHLTNTGELFF. The CDR3 nucleotides are TGTGCCAGCAGCTTAGCGCACCTCACGAACACCGGGGAGCTGTTTTTT.

This clonotype showed up many times. Relative to the germline gene, one junction end is altered; a read error may explain this. This chain connects TRBV12-3 or TRBV12-4 to TRBJ2-1; D ambiguous. There are 13 residues in the CDR3. The CDR3 coding sequence is TGTGCCAGCAGCTTAGGGCGGTACAATGAGCAGTTCTTC. Amino acids: CASSLGRYNEQFF.

This clonotype was recorded at least ten times. The chain recombines TRBV29-1 with TRBJ1-6; D is unclear. From germline, CDR1 is SQVTM and CDR2 ANQGSEA. The CDR3 is made up of 15 amino acids. Trimming took 4 bases from V and 5 from J, leaving 15 bases between them. CDR3 nucleotides: TGCAGCGTTGCAGTGGATCCCGCCAATAATTCACCCCTCCACTTT. Its translation: CSVAVDPANNSPLHF.

In its sample, this clonotype was seen a few times. J is TRBJ2-7 and V is TRBV12-3 or TRBV12-4; the D call may be TRBD1 or TRBD2 (5 bases each). Trimming shortened V by 6 bases and J by 2 bases, and 14 bases separated the two germline ends. The CDR3 length is 14 residues. The CDR3 sequence is CASSRDASAYEQYF. The CDR3 nucleotides read TGTGCCAGCAGCCGGGACGCATCCGCCTACGAGCAGTACTTC.

The table lists this clonotype with many counts. The V and J genes are TRBV10-3 and TRBJ2-6, with D possibly matching TRBD2 (6 bases). Germline-derived CDR1 and CDR2 are ENHRY and SYGVKD. The CDR3 consists of 15 residues. The germline V and J ends were trimmed by 6 bases and 1 base, with 10 bases remaining between them. The CDR3 sequence: CAISAGGSGANVLTF. The CDR3 region has the DNA TGTGCCATCAGCGCCGGGGGTTCTGGGGCCAACGTCCTGACTTTC.

The gene calls are TRBV23-1 and TRBJ2-1; the match to TRBD2 covers 8 bases. TRBV23-1 is an ORF; its function is uncertain. The CDR3 extends over 17 amino acids. V gave up 1 base and J gave up 6 bases; unmatched junction bases: 11. The CDR3: CASSQFSCGGRSNEQFF. DNA of the CDR3: TGCGCCAGCAGTCAATTTAGTTGCGGCGGGAGGTCCAATGAGCAGTTCTTC.

The chain carries TRBV29-1 and TRBJ1-5, with D uncertain. CDR1 is SQVTM and CDR2 is ANQGSEA in the germline V gene. V was clipped by 3 bases and J by 5 bases, with 11 bases between them. The CDR3 has 13 residues. The CDR3 bases are TGCAGCGTTGACCGTAACGCTTATCAGCCCCAGCATTTT. Its translation is CSVDRNAYQPQHF.

There are a few counts of this clonotype. The V gene is TRBV7-9, the J gene TRBJ2-1, with 7 bases lining up with TRBD2. CDR3 length: 12 residues. The trim removed 4 bases at V and 9 bases at J, leaving 3 bases unmatched. Germline values: CDR1 SEHNR, CDR2 FQNEAQ (reference sequence). The CDR3 spells CASSWGGSEQFF. As DNA, the CDR3 is TGTGCCAGCAGCTGGGGCGGGAGTGAGCAGTTCTTC. Combining the CDR3 with reference TRBV7-9 and TRBJ2-1 gives the whole variable domain DTGVSQNPRHKITKRGQNVTFRCDPISEHNRLYWYRQTLGQGPEFLTYFQNEAQLEKSRLLSDRFSAERPKGSFSTLEIQRTEQGDSAMYLCASSWGGSEQFFGPGTRLTVL.

The rearrangement joins TRBV20-1 to TRBJ2-2; D perhaps matches TRBD1 (5 bases). V was clipped by 5 bases and J by 5 bases, with 15 bases between them. This CDR3 has 14 amino acids. Germline CDR1 is DFQATT and CDR2 is SNEGSKA (reference sequence). CDR3 nucleotide sequence: TGCAGTGCTCGGGCGGACATCTTAACCGGGGAGCTGTTTTTT. Protein product: CSARADILTGELFF.

This clonotype has at least ten counts. The chain links TRBV20-1 to TRBJ2-2; TRBD1 or TRBD2 may be the D gene (5 bases each). The V gene lost 1 base and the J gene lost 6 bases, with 15 bases spanning the gap. This CDR3 comprises 15 residues. Per the germline V gene, CDR1 is DFQATT and CDR2 is SNEGSKA (reference sequence). CDR3 amino acids: CSARGRAKRAGELFF. Here the CDR3 DNA reads TGCAGTGCTAGAGGCAGGGCCAAGAGGGCCGGGGAGCTGTTTTTT.

There are many counts of this clonotype. This chain uses TRBV13 with TRBJ2-7; D is uncertain. This CDR3 is 14 amino acids long. V was trimmed by 1 base and J by 3 bases, leaving 10 bases between them. Germline assignment: CDR1 PRHDT and CDR2 FYEKMQ (reference sequence). CDR3 nucleotides: TGTGCCAGCAGCTTAGCGGCGGCATTCTACGAGCAGTACTTC. This encodes CASSLAAAFYEQYF.

This clonotype was observed many times. The J gene is TRBJ2-1, the V gene TRBV29-1; D unclear. Germline assignment: CDR1 SQVTM and CDR2 ANQGSEA. The CDR3 runs 13 residues. The V end lost 7 bases, the J end lost 2 bases, and 12 bases lay between the germline ends. CDR3 sequence: CSAGGIAYNEQFF. In DNA, the CDR3 is TGCAGCGCTGGTGGGATCGCCTACAATGAGCAGTTCTTC.